A single sample is the source of the 24 T cell receptor beta chains below, sequenced in a study of human T cells and chemical hapten exposure. TCRdb re-called the RACE reads through MiXCR, storing one row per CDR3 protein. Of about 120,000 distinct CDR3 sequences listed, about 12% are singletons. Time point defined: patch test 1, 2 weeks after DPC sensitization. The treatment: therapeutic diphenylcyclopropenone sensitization with weekly scalp DPC. The specimen comprised whole blood, sampled in connection with sensitization to the hapten diphenylcyclopropenone (DPC). These receptors all come from a woman in her fifties or sixties with alopecia areata. Some clones in this sample may be carry-over from other donors' samples.

This clonotype was detected many times. This chain uses TRBV7-9 with TRBJ1-1; tentatively, D is TRBD1 (5 bases). This CDR3 has 15 residues. Germline loops: CDR1 SEHNR, CDR2 FQNEAQ (reference sequence). V was pared by 5 bases and J by 6 bases, with 19 bases between. The CDR3 coding sequence is TGTGCCAGCAGCCTCCCCCGGGACGCCGAGGCTGAAGCTTTCTTT. This sequence encodes CASSLPRDAEAEAFF.

The chain joins TRBV5-1 to TRBJ1-1; D gene unclear. Trimming removed 3 bases at V and 5 bases at J, with 11 bases between. Germline V gives CDR1 SGHRS, CDR2 YFSETQ. There are 13 residues in the CDR3. Written as DNA, the CDR3 is TGCGCCAGCAGCTCCGAGTTGCGAACTGAAGCTTTCTTT. Translating gives CASSSELRTEAFF.

The chain carries TRBV19 and TRBJ2-1; D perhaps matches TRBD2 (8 bases). The germline gives CDR1 LNHDA, CDR2 SQIVND (reference sequence). This CDR3 has 16 residues. V lost 0 bases and J 7 bases, leaving 16 bases between the germline ends. The CDR3 here is CASSIDPGRGLNEQFF. The CDR3 coding sequence is TGTGCCAGTAGTATAGATCCCGGGAGGGGGCTTAATGAGCAGTTCTTC.

V gene TRBV20-1 combines with J gene TRBJ1-1; D gene uncertain. The CDR3 has 11 residues. CDR1 is DFQATT, CDR2 SNEGSKA, per germline (reference sequence). In nucleotides, the CDR3 is TGCAGCTCGGAGGTGAACACTGAAGCTTTCTTT. It encodes CSSEVNTEAFF.

This clonotype was seen ten or more times. The chain combines TRBV18 with TRBJ2-5; no clear D gene. The V end lost 6 bases, the J end lost 1 base, and 9 bases lay between the germline ends. The CDR3 totals 13 residues. Germline CDR1 KGHSH, CDR2 LQKENI. CDR3: CASSPGLQETQYF. CDR3 nucleotide sequence: TGTGCCAGCTCGCCGGGCCTCCAAGAGACCCAGTACTTC.

This clonotype was seen repeatedly, ten times or more. The chain carries TRBV5-4 and TRBJ2-3, with 7 bases that match TRBD1. J lost 2 bases, V lost 4 bases, and 4 bases had no gene match. This CDR3 contains 14 residues. Germline V CDR1 and CDR2: SGHNT, YYREEE (reference sequence). The CDR3 region is CASSLGQNTDTQYF. CDR3 DNA: TGTGCCAGCAGCCTGGGACAGAACACAGATACGCAGTATTTT.

There are many counts of this clonotype. The rearrangement links TRBV20-1 to TRBJ2-3; tentatively, D is TRBD2 (5 bases). V lost 3 bases and J 4 bases, leaving 14 bases between the germline ends. Germline V CDR1 and CDR2: DFQATT, SNEGSKA (reference sequence). There are 14 residues in the CDR3. The CDR3 bases are TGCAGTGCTAGTTTGGGGAGCGTTCCAGATACGCAGTATTTT. Amino acids: CSASLGSVPDTQYF.

This clonotype was seen many times. The V call is TRBV7-2, the J call TRBJ1-1; D gene uncertain. There are 14 residues in the CDR3. Germline-derived CDR1 and CDR2 are SGHTA and FQGNSA. Between the trimmed V and J ends, which lost 4 bases and 1 base, there was a span of 10 bases. The CDR3 nucleotides read TGTGCCAGCAGCTCCGCCCGGCAGAACACTGAAGCTTTCTTT. It codes for CASSSARQNTEAFF.

This clonotype was counted at least ten times. The CDR3 coding sequence is TGTGCCAGCAGCTCCCGGGACACGACCTACGAGCAGTACTTC. Translation gives CASSSRDTTYEQYF. The rearrangement joins TRBV7-2 to TRBJ2-7, with D perhaps TRBD1 (6 bases). V was clipped by 4 bases and J by 2 bases, with 12 bases between them. This CDR3 has 14 residues. The V gene's germline CDR1 is SGHTA and CDR2 FQGNSA.

This clonotype was found many times. The V gene is TRBV6-2 or TRBV6-3, the J gene TRBJ1-5; D not resolved. The CDR3 is made up of 13 amino acids. CDR1 and CDR2 from the germline V gene are MNHEY and SVGEGT. Trimming pared 6 bases from V and 0 bases from J, leaving 6 bases between. CDR3 DNA sequence: TGTGCCAGCAGGAAAATTAGCAATCAGCCCCAGCATTTT. Amino acid sequence: CASRKISNQPQHF.

This clonotype has a count of ten or more. The CDR3 DNA follows: TGTGCCAGCAGTCAAGCGGGAGCATCTCAAGAGACCCAGTACTTC. The encoded protein is CASSQAGASQETQYF. The chain carries TRBV6-6 and TRBJ2-5, with 8 bases fitting TRBD2. Germline CDR1 is MNHNY and CDR2 is SVGAGI (reference sequence). The CDR3 has 15 residues. Trimming at V came to 5 bases and at J to 2 bases, leaving 7 bases not matched to a gene.

This clonotype occurred many times. The chain carries TRBV28 and TRBJ2-1; 10 nucleotides line up with TRBD2. This CDR3 is 16 amino acids long. V shed 7 bases and J 0 bases; nucleotides not matched to a gene: 6. The germline CDR1 and CDR2 sequences are MDHEN and SYDVKM. Here the CDR3 DNA reads TGTGCCAGCACCCCCTCTAGCGGGAGCTCCTACAATGAGCAGTTCTTC. As protein: CASTPSSGSSYNEQFF.

This rearrangement joins TRBV21-1 to TRBJ2-7; TRBD1, the table's D call, was not compared with the DNA. TRBV21-1 is a pseudogene locus. The CDR3 has 15 residues. This CDR3 reads CASNSGQGISYEQYF. The CDR3 DNA reads TGTGCCAGCAACTCGGGACAGGGGATCTCCTACGAGCAGTACTTC.

Many counts were recorded for this clonotype. The gene calls are TRBV6-5 and TRBJ2-3, with D tentatively TRBD1 (6 bases). This CDR3 has 15 residues. Germline CDR1 and CDR2: MNHEY and SVGAGI. V lost 8 bases and J lost 5, with 20 bases in between. In DNA form, the CDR3 reads TGTGCCAGCTTTCCCCTCGGACAGAGGGGAGATACGCAGTATTTT. It is translated as CASFPLGQRGDTQYF.

This clonotype occurred a few times. This chain links TRBV4-3 with TRBJ2-1; 7 bases are a match to TRBD2. From germline, CDR1 is LGHNA and CDR2 YSLEER. CDR3 size: 16 residues. Trimming removed 1 base from V and 3 bases from J; junction bases left unmatched: 6. The CDR3 sequence is CASSQAGTTFYNEQFF. The CDR3 coding sequence is TGCGCCAGCAGCCAAGCCGGGACTACCTTCTACAATGAGCAGTTCTTC.

This clonotype was counted many times. In DNA form, the CDR3 reads TGTGCCAGCAGTTTGGGACCGAACCTTGGGGCCAACGTCCTGACTTTC. Residues: CASSLGPNLGANVLTF. The gene calls are TRBV28 and TRBJ2-6, with D perhaps being TRBD1 or TRBD2 (5 bases each). The CDR3 sequence is 16 residues long. The ends were cut back, 3 bases at V and 3 bases at J, with 12 bases in the middle. Germline loops: CDR1 MDHEN, CDR2 SYDVKM. Using reference TRBV28 and TRBJ2-6 for the parts outside the CDR3, the full variable domain is DVKVTQSSRYLVKRTGEKVFLECVQDMDHENMFWYRQDPGLGLRLIYFSYDVKMKEKGDIPEGYSVSREKKERFSLILESASTNQTSMYLCASSLGPNLGANVLTFGAGSRLTVL.

This clonotype was seen many times. The CDR3 coding sequence is TGTGCCAGCAGTTACAACAGGGCGAACACTGAAGCTTTCTTT. This codes for CASSYNRANTEAFF. The chain is built from TRBV6-5 and TRBJ1-1, with D possibly matching TRBD1 (6 bases). The V end was cut by 2 bases, the J end by 1 base, with 8 bases between. The germline CDR1 and CDR2 sequences are MNHEY and SVGAGI. The CDR3 runs 14 residues.

Notes on this clonotype: A much larger clone is a single base away; this may be a read error. The rearrangement joins TRBV11-2 to TRBJ2-2; 7 nucleotides agree with TRBD1. Germline-derived CDR1 and CDR2 are SGHAT and FQNNGV. The CDR3 is made up of 15 amino acids. The CDR3 DNA sequence: TGTACCAGCAGGACCGGGACAGCGAACACCGGGGAGCTGTTTTTT. It codes for CTSRTGTANTGELFF.

The rearrangement joins TRBV29-1 to TRBJ2-5; unclear D gene. The CDR3 spans 11 residues. V lost 6 bases, J lost 5 bases, and 10 bases lay in between. CDR1 and CDR2 (germline): SQVTM, ANQGSEA. The CDR3 DNA reads TGCAGCGTGGTTTTAACGGAGACCCAGTACTTC. It translates to CSVVLTETQYF.

In its sample, this clonotype was seen a few times. The chain uses TRBV28 and TRBJ2-2, with 9 positions matching TRBD1. The CDR3 is 14 residues long. Germline CDR1 MDHEN, CDR2 SYDVKM. J lost 4 bases, V lost 10 bases, and 7 bases had no gene match. This chain's CDR3 is CAILDRGGTGELFF. The DNA of the CDR3 is TGTGCCATTCTGGACAGGGGCGGCACCGGGGAGCTGTTTTTT.

This sequence joins TRBV28 and TRBJ2-5, with no clear D. Trimming pared 4 bases from V and 2 bases from J, leaving 5 bases between. Germline values: CDR1 MDHEN, CDR2 SYDVKM. This CDR3 contains 12 residues. As DNA, the CDR3 is TGTGCCAGCAGTTACCCGCAAGAGACCCAGTACTTC. This gives the protein CASSYPQETQYF. The entire variable domain, with the rest obtained from reference TRBV28 and TRBJ2-5, is as follows: DVKVTQSSRYLVKRTGEKVFLECVQDMDHENMFWYRQDPGLGLRLIYFSYDVKMKEKGDIPEGYSVSREKKERFSLILESASTNQTSMYLCASSYPQETQYFGPGTRLLVL.

In this sample, this clonotype turned up a few times. This chain links TRBV3-1 with TRBJ2-7; the D is unclear. Germline V gene lookup returns CDR1 LGHDT and CDR2 YNNKEL (reference sequence). The CDR3 has 13 residues. V was trimmed by 4 bases and J by 12 bases, leaving 19 bases between them. The CDR3 DNA is TGTGCCAGCAGCCCAGAGGTTGGTAGAGGACCGTACTTC. This sequence encodes CASSPEVGRGPYF.

This clonotype was seen once. A clone one base away is much larger, so this may be a read error. Since the CDR3 does not end with the conserved phenylalanine or tryptophan, this likely comes from a read error. The rearrangement uses TRBV3-1 and TRBJ2-7; D is possibly TRBD1 (6 bases). V was cut by 4 bases and J by 2 bases, with 18 bases left in between. Germline-derived CDR1 and CDR2 are LGHDT and YNNKEL (reference sequence). This CDR3 contains 16 residues. CDR3 in amino acids: CASSPFTGLPTYEQYI. CDR3 in DNA: TGTGCCAGCAGCCCCTTCACAGGGCTACCGACCTACGAGCAGTACATC.

This clonotype was counted only a few times. The J gene is TRBJ2-5, the V gene TRBV9; weak D call: TRBD2 (5 bases). CDR3 length equals 15 residues. V lost 0 bases, J lost 1 base, and 10 bases lay in between. CDR1 is SGDLS, CDR2 YYNGEE, per germline. CDR3 coding DNA: TGTGCCAGCAGCGTAGTTTCGGGGTCCCAAGAGACCCAGTACTTC. This encodes CASSVVSGSQETQYF. Based on the CDR3 plus reference TRBV9 and TRBJ2-5, the full variable domain is DSGVTQTPKHLITATGQRVTLRCSPRSGDLSVYWYQQSLDQGLQFLIQYYNGEERAKGNILERFSAQQFPDLHSELNLSSLELGDSALYFCASSVVSGSQETQYFGPGTRLLVL.